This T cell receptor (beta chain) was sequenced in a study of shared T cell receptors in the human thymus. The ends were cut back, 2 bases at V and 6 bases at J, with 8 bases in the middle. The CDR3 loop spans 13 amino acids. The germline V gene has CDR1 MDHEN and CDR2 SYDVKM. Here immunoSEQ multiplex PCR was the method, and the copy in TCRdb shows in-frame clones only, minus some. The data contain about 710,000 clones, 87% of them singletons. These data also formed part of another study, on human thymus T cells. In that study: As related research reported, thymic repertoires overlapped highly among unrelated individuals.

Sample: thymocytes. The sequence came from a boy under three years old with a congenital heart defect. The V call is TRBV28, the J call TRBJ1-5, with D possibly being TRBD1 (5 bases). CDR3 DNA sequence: TGTGCCAGCAGTTTAGGGGGGTTTCAGCCCCAGCATTTT. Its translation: CASSLGGFQPQHF.